This passage covers 6 T cell receptor beta chains from one sample sequenced in a study of kidney transplant recipient with SARS-CoV-2 infection. TCRdb itself ran the reads through MiXCR, one entry per CDR3 protein. The sample has some 220,000 distinct CDR3 sequences; roughly 26% are singletons. The sample was a blood sample, taken at baseline and on day 111 from a kidney transplant recipient. All receptors come from a male patient aged 25 to 39 who had COVID-19 and was a kidney transplant recipient. Part of the T cells may come from the graft donor.

Comment on this clonotype: A much bigger clone sits one base away, suggesting this may be a read error. The genes are TRBV7-6 and TRBJ1-5; a weak D match, TRBD1 (6 bases). The CDR3 is made up of 15 amino acids. Per germline, CDR1 SGHVS and CDR2 FNYEAQ. CDR3 region: CASSSSTGGNPPQHF. CDR3 DNA sequence: TGTGCCAGCAGCTCCTCGACGGGGGGCAATCCGCCCCAGCATTTT.

This clonotype occurred many times. The chain couples TRBV23-1 to TRBJ1-2; D unresolved. TRBV23-1 is annotated as an ORF whose role is uncertain. This CDR3 has 17 amino acids. Trimming left V 5 bases short and J 4 bases short, with 23 bases between. The DNA of the CDR3 is TGCGCCAGCAGTAAACCGTTGCTACGCAGAAAGACCTATGGCTACACCTTC. It specifies CASSKPLLRRKTYGYTF.

For this clonotype: It may be a read error: a sequence one base away is much more abundant. The chain has TRBV5-1 and TRBJ1-2; no definite D call. The CDR3 is 16 residues long. From germline, CDR1 is SGHRS and CDR2 YFSETQ. Between the trimmed V and J ends, which lost 7 bases and 4 bases, there was a span of 23 bases. The DNA for the CDR3 is TGCGCCAGCCCTGGTTTATCGGTTCGAAAGACCTATGGCTACACCTTC. Protein sequence: CASPGLSVRKTYGYTF.

This clonotype was counted ten times or more. The rearrangement uses TRBV20-1 and TRBJ2-2, with 12 positions matching TRBD2. The CDR3 loop spans 14 amino acids. Germline V gene lookup returns CDR1 DFQATT and CDR2 SNEGSKA (reference sequence). The V and J ends lost 5 bases and 3 bases, in that order; junction bases with no gene match: 1. CDR3 nucleotide sequence: TGCAGTGCTCTAGCGGGAGGGGACACCGGGGAGCTGTTTTTT. It codes for CSALAGGDTGELFF.

This clonotype occurred many times. The chain links TRBV24-1 to TRBJ2-3, with 8 bases that match TRBD1. V trimming: 4 bases; J trimming: 1 base; junction bases outside the gene matches: 3. The CDR3 loop spans 15 amino acids. CDR1 is KGHDR and CDR2 is SFDVKD in the germline V gene. CDR3: CATSERDRRTDTQYF. In DNA, the CDR3 is TGTGCCACCAGTGAGCGGGACAGGCGCACAGATACGCAGTATTTT.

As for this clonotype: This clone may be a read error of a much larger clone one base away. The rearrangement links TRBV6-1 to TRBJ1-2; D unresolved. The CDR3 sequence is 17 residues long. The ends were cut back, 4 bases at V and 4 bases at J, with 22 bases in the middle. Germline V CDR1 and CDR2: MNHNS, SASEGT. The CDR3 reads CASSARKGGRKTYGYTF. The CDR3, as DNA: TGTGCCAGCAGTGCCCGTAAAGGTGGGAGAAAGACCTATGGCTACACCTTC.